The 16 T cell receptor beta chains presented below share a single source sample, sequenced in a study of cytotoxic CD8 clonotypes in ibrutinib-treated CLL. The repertoire was sequenced with immunoSEQ multiplex PCR; TCRdb's copy has only in-frame clones and lacks some. This table has 150,000 to 250,000 clones, 72% appearing once. Here the sequenced sample was PBMCs, taken after 24 months of ibrutinib treatment. The receptors derive from a human donor with chronic lymphocytic leukemia.

This sequence joins TRBV5-4 and TRBJ2-1; D uncertain. This CDR3 contains 15 residues. Trimming removed 6 bases from V and 2 bases from J, with 15 bases in between. CDR1 is SGHNT and CDR2 is YYREEE in the germline V gene (reference sequence). In DNA form, the CDR3 reads TGTGCCAGCACCTCCACCTTTAACCCCTACAATGAGCAGTTCTTC. Its translation: CASTSTFNPYNEQFF.

V gene TRBV25-1 combines with J gene TRBJ2-1, with 7 bases that match TRBD2. Trimming removed 5 bases from V and 4 bases from J; junction bases left unmatched: 11. This CDR3 contains 16 residues. Germline CDR1 MGHDK, CDR2 SYGVNS. This chain's CDR3 is CASSPREGRLYNEQFF. The CDR3 nucleotides are TGTGCCAGCAGTCCAAGGGAGGGTCGGCTATACAATGAGCAGTTCTTC. Supplemented by reference TRBV25-1 and TRBJ2-1, the full variable domain reads EADIYQTPRYLVIGTGKKITLECSQTMGHDKMYWYQQDPGMELHLIHYSYGVNSTEKGDLSSESTVSRIRTEHFPLTLESARPSHTSQYLCASSPREGRLYNEQFFGPGTRLTVL.

V gene TRBV4-1 combines with J gene TRBJ2-1; maybe TRBD1 (5 bases). V shed 4 bases and J shed 1 base, with 11 bases lying between them. CDR1 is MGHRA and CDR2 is YSYEKL in the germline V gene. CDR3 length: 15 amino acids. The CDR3 loop is CASSRQGYSYNEQFF. The CDR3 DNA is TGCGCCAGCAGCCGGCAGGGTTATTCCTACAATGAGCAGTTCTTC.

This clone was recorded a few times. V usage is TRBV6-4 and J usage is TRBJ2-1; 11 bases agree with TRBD1. Germline CDR1 is MRHNA and CDR2 is SNTAGT. This CDR3 region has 13 residues. J was trimmed by 10 bases and V by 4 bases; bases with no gene match: 3. CDR3 sequence: CASSVGTGGEQFF. As DNA, the CDR3 is TGTGCCAGCAGTGTAGGGACAGGGGGAGAGCAGTTCTTC.

This sequence joins TRBV4-3 and TRBJ2-5, with TRBD2 matching over 7 bases. CDR3 length equals 15 residues. After removal of 1 base from V and 1 base from J, the junction contained 3 bases not matched to a gene. Germline V lookup: CDR1 LGHNA, CDR2 YSLEER. For the CDR3, the DNA is TGCGCCAGCAGCCAAGTGGGGGGGATCCAAGAGACCCAGTACTTC. It yields the protein CASSQVGGIQETQYF.

The rearrangement joins TRBV6-6 to TRBJ2-7; possible D gene TRBD1, 5 bases. The CDR3 contains 14 residues. The V gene lost 0 bases and the J gene lost 3 bases, with 9 bases spanning the gap. Germline lookup yields CDR1 MNHNY and CDR2 SVGAGI (reference sequence). CDR3 nucleotides: TGTGCCAGCAGTTACTCGCGGCAGGGCTACGAGCAGTACTTC. Translating gives CASSYSRQGYEQYF.

In this sample, this clone turned up once. The chain combines TRBV19 with TRBJ2-7; TRBD1 matches at 8 bases. Germline V gene sequence: CDR1 LNHDA, CDR2 SQIVND (reference sequence). This CDR3 is 15 amino acids long. V lost 4 bases, J lost 1 base, and 6 bases stayed unmatched. Here the CDR3 reads CASSTYGQGSYEQYF. For the CDR3, the DNA is TGTGCCAGTAGTACCTACGGACAGGGTTCCTACGAGCAGTACTTC.

This sequence joins TRBV5-1 and TRBJ2-1; D gene ambiguous. V was trimmed by 4 bases and J by 0 bases, leaving 14 bases between them. Germline lookup yields CDR1 SGHRS and CDR2 YFSETQ. CDR3 length: 16 amino acids. CDR3 amino acids: CASSGRQRISYNEQFF. CDR3 nucleotide sequence: TGCGCCAGCAGCGGACGACAACGCATCTCCTACAATGAGCAGTTCTTC.

This chain joins TRBV29-1 and TRBJ1-2; no reliable D call. CDR3 size: 12 residues. The V end was cut by 6 bases, the J end by 7 bases, with 15 bases between. Germline assignment: CDR1 SQVTM and CDR2 ANQGSEA. The CDR3 here is CSVDKRVSGYTF. CDR3 DNA sequence: TGCAGCGTAGACAAGAGGGTGTCTGGCTACACCTTC. Using reference TRBV29-1 and TRBJ1-2 for the parts outside the CDR3, the full variable domain is SAVISQKPSRDICQRGTSLTIQCQVDSQVTMMFWYRQQPGQSLTLIATANQGSEATYESGFVIDKFPISRPNLTFSTLTVSNMSPEDSSIYLCSVDKRVSGYTFGSGTRLTVV.

The rearrangement links TRBV7-9 to TRBJ1-3; no clear D. V was trimmed by 5 bases and J by 2 bases, leaving 13 bases between them. CDR3 length: 15 amino acids. The germline CDR1 and CDR2 sequences are SEHNR and FQNEAQ (reference sequence). Here the CDR3 reads CASSLIGLAGNTIYF. The CDR3 nucleotides read TGTGCCAGCAGCCTTATAGGGTTAGCTGGAAACACCATATATTTT.

V is TRBV6-4 and J is TRBJ1-1; no clear D gene. V was shortened by 4 bases and J by 8 bases, with 17 bases between the two germline ends. This CDR3 contains 14 residues. Germline V gene lookup returns CDR1 MRHNA and CDR2 SNTAGT. The CDR3 DNA reads TGTGCCAGCAGTGTCGAGGGAGGATCCGCAGAAGCTTTCTTT. Translation: CASSVEGGSAEAFF.

V and J are TRBV11-2 and TRBJ1-2; 10 bases match TRBD1. The CDR3 runs 15 residues. Trimming took 5 bases from V and 4 from J; bases not matched to a gene: 7. Germline-derived CDR1 and CDR2 are SGHAT and FQNNGV. This CDR3 reads CASSTPRDRGYGYTF. The CDR3 DNA reads as TGTGCCAGCAGCACCCCGCGGGACAGGGGCTATGGCTACACCTTC.

The chain links TRBV30 to TRBJ2-3; D ambiguous. Per germline, CDR1 GTSNPN and CDR2 SVGIG (reference sequence). The CDR3 has 12 amino acids. V gave up 5 bases and J gave up 4 bases, with 10 bases separating them. CDR3 in amino acids: CAWGSGADTQYF. The CDR3 nucleotides read TGTGCCTGGGGCTCTGGGGCAGATACGCAGTATTTT.

V and J are TRBV27 and TRBJ2-7; 8 bases map to TRBD1. J lost 3 bases, V lost 9 bases, and 7 bases had no gene match. The CDR3 spans 13 residues. Germline assignment: CDR1 MNHEY and CDR2 SMNVEV (reference sequence). The CDR3 here is CASQTGANYEQYF. Here the CDR3 DNA reads TGTGCCAGTCAGACAGGGGCTAACTACGAGCAGTACTTC.

The chain combines TRBV6-4 with TRBJ2-1, with 7 positions matching TRBD2. The CDR3 consists of 12 residues. The germline V gene has CDR1 MRHNA and CDR2 SNTAGT. Germline trimming cut 10 bases from V and 6 bases from J; bases unmatched to any gene: 6. This chain's CDR3 is CANQRDCNEQFF. In nucleotides, the CDR3 is TGTGCCAACCAGCGGGATTGCAATGAGCAGTTCTTC.

The chain carries TRBV29-1 and TRBJ2-5, with D perhaps matching TRBD2 (6 bases). This CDR3 is built from 17 residues. Trimming shortened V by 0 bases and J by 5 bases, and 22 bases separated the two germline ends. Germline V gives CDR1 SQVTM, CDR2 ANQGSEA. The CDR3 protein is CSVEDQSREAPPETQYF. As DNA, the CDR3 is TGCAGCGTTGAAGATCAGTCTAGGGAGGCACCCCCCGAGACCCAGTACTTC.